A selection of T cell receptor beta chains follows, all from one sample in a study of CD8 T cells in Susac syndrome. Each CDR3 protein is one row after TCRdb ran MiXCR on the immunoSEQ multiplex PCR reads. The data show about 240,000 distinct CDR3 sequences, about 95% seen once. The sample taken for sequencing was CD4+ T cells from PBMCs. The receptors derive from a human donor with Susac syndrome. The CDR3 runs from the conserved cysteine through the conserved F or W. Fields, in order: D gene, CDR3 length, V gene, clone size, CDR3 protein. The D gene is left open where the match is weak. Clone size appears in some rows only: once, few, many, or a class for an expanded clone.

NA 15 TRBV7-9 NA CASIPPRAATYEQYF
NA 12 TRBV11-3 NA CAGASSGNTIYF
NA 14 TRBV12-3/TRBV12-4 NA CASSLLGNQETQYF
NA 13 TRBV12-3/TRBV12-4 NA CASTLGRGLGYTF
NA 14 TRBV5-1 once CASSVRDTIYEQYF
TRBD1 15 TRBV20-1 NA CSARAWDRDTGELFF
TRBD1 14 TRBV6-6 NA CASSYSQGAYEQYF
NA 18 TRBV7-6 NA CASSLEPGHSSGANVLTF
NA 14 TRBV3-1 NA CASSQHRDVNEQFF
NA 14 TRBV11-2 NA CASSLDVPTPEAFF
NA 14 TRBV12-3/TRBV12-4 NA CASSLDGSHNEQFF
NA 11 TRBV29-1 NA CSVGQNSPLHF
NA 13 TRBV27 NA CASSSTYSGEQYF
NA 16 TRBV4-1 NA CASSPQAPGMNTEAFF
NA 14 TRBV28 NA CASSPSGGPETQYF
TRBD1 15 TRBV30 NA CAWDGGQGVRETQYF
TRBD1 15 TRBV28 NA CASTPSGQGVYEQYF
NA 15 TRBV30 NA CAWSVRWALGQPQHF
TRBD1 16 TRBV7-9 NA CASSPGQSQTTGELFF
NA 12 TRBV20-1 NA CGVEDSQETQYF
TRBD1 15 TRBV9 once CASSAGQGASETQYF
NA 13 TRBV4-2 NA CASSQAGNNEQFF
NA 12 TRBV20-1 NA CSAKMGVREAFF
NA 10 TRBV2 NA CATLRETQYF
NA 15 TRBV7-9 NA CASSLYGGKAYEQYF
NA 15 TRBV27 NA CATSSRGWNTGELFF
NA 13 TRBV20-1 once CSAAVGRNTEAFF
TRBD2 18 TRBV18 NA CASSPVTSGRRGGNEQFF
TRBD1 14 TRBV18 NA CASSRDRGGETQYF
TRBD2 16 TRBV12-3/TRBV12-4 NA CASRPESGGFYNEQFF
NA 11 TRBV30 NA CASGEDQPQHF
NA 14 TRBV12-3/TRBV12-4 NA CASSLWGRMSGYTF
TRBD1 17 TRBV20-1 NA CSARAGTGGIGNQPQHF
NA 13 TRBV5-6 NA CATREGGKETQYF
TRBD2 17 TRBV20-1 NA CSARPGLAGTNTGELFF
NA 14 TRBV12-5 NA CASGLSTRDLGYTF
NA 14 TRBV30 once CAWTPGVRNTEAFF
TRBD1 15 TRBV29-1 NA CSATPARGDNYGYTF
NA 12 TRBV12-3/TRBV12-4 NA CASSRTVNEQFF
TRBD1 19 TRBV20-1 NA CSARRGTGNSIKSNQPQHF
NA 14 TRBV20-1 NA CSARGYGNNQPQHF
NA 15 TRBV5-1 NA CASSHDQRSYNEQFF
NA 12 TRBV15 NA CATSRDQETQYF
NA 11 TRBV5-6 NA CASSLVRCRDF
NA 14 TRBV4-1 NA CASSGGRPRETQYF
NA 11 TRBV30 NA CAWSVRWTGVF
NA 14 TRBV7-8 NA CASSLVATSATQYF
NA 15 TRBV15 NA CATSRDSRRIEKLFF
NA 14 TRBV12-3/TRBV12-4 NA CASRGEVGGRTQYF
NA 13 TRBV30 NA CALDTDMNTEAFF
NA 14 TRBV7-2 NA CASSFGVNTGELFF
NA 14 TRBV2 NA CASSQVQGNYGYTF
NA 14 TRBV30 NA CAWSGYAGANVLTF